Given below is one T cell receptor (beta chain) in context. Its antigen is undetermined. The TCR beta library used iRepertoire HTBI primers with Arm-PCR amplification of CDR3. TCRdb re-called the multiplex PCR reads through MiXCR, storing one row per CDR3 protein. The sample lists 700,000 or so distinct CDR3 sequences, roughly 30% occurring once. These data belong to a study of regulatory T cells in long-lasting Graves disease. Study-level background: A definition of persistent Graves' disease required over 5 years of antithyroid drugs plus positive TSH receptor antibodies. Whole-study results and caveats: Repertoires from persistent disease leaned toward TRBV28, TRBJ1-2 and TRBJ2-5.

CDR1 and CDR2 from the germline V gene are LGHNT and FRNRAP. CDR3 length: 13 residues. Trimming took off 11 bases at V and 4 bases at J, with 14 bases between the two ends. The sample's time point: persistent/refractory GD, antithyroid drugs over 5 years with positive TRAb. PBMCs provided the RNA from which the TCR library was made. Each of the patients was recruited from an endocrinology department situated in Xi'an, China. V is TRBV12-5 and J is TRBJ1-4, with D possibly being TRBD1 (5 bases). The starting material was peripheral blood mononuclear cells (PBMCs), obtained when the disease was refractory, from a patient treated with antithyroid drugs. The source of this sequence is a female donor with Graves disease. The CDR3 spells CASQGSGNEKLFF. The CDR3 nucleotides are TGTGCTTCCCAGGGTTCGGGTAATGAAAAACTGTTTTTT. The full variable domain, in which reference TRBV12-5 and TRBJ1-4 provide the parts outside the CDR3, is DARVTQTPRHKVTEMGQEVTMRCQPILGHNTVFWYRQTMMQGLELLAYFRNRAPLDDSGMPKDRFSAEMPDATLATLKIQPSEPRDSAVYFCASQGSGNEKLFFGSGTQLSVL.